The rows below give T cell receptor beta chains drawn from one sample of a study of blood T cell repertoires in COVID-19. Data came from immunoSEQ multiplex PCR; TCRdb stores just in-frame clones and leaves some out. This table has 350,000 to 450,000 clones, about nine tenths appearing once. The sequenced material came from PBMCs or T cells enriched from blood (not recorded which). These receptors all come from a woman under 40 who had recovered from COVID-19. Each CDR3 is given with its conserved first and last residue. The D gene is left open where the match is weak. Part of the rows lack a size; the others show once, few, many or a class for expanded clones.

V gene	CDR3 length	D gene	clone size	J gene	CDR3 DNA	CDR3 protein
TRBV4-1	15	TRBD2	.	TRBJ2-1	TGCGCCAGCAGCCAAGGGGGGACTAGTGGTCTGGCGCAGTTCTTC	CASSQGGTSGLAQFF
TRBV19	14	TRBD1	.	TRBJ2-7	TGTGCCAGTAGTTGGACAGGGGGAACGAGAGAGCAGTACTTC	CASSWTGGTREQYF
TRBV24-1	15	.	.	TRBJ2-1	TGTGCCACCAGTGAGACAGGTTTCTCCTCCAATGAGCAGTTCTTC	CATSETGFSSNEQFF
TRBV9	14	.	.	TRBJ2-2	TGTGCCAGCAGCGGGGGGGCGAACACCGGGGAGCTGTTTTTT	CASSGGANTGELFF
TRBV27	18	.	.	TRBJ2-2	TGTGCCAGCAGTCCGCCCGAGGCTCGGCGGTCGAACACCGGGGAGCTGTTTTTT	CASSPPEARRSNTGELFF
TRBV27	16	.	.	TRBJ1-2	TGTGCCAGCAGTTTAGCCGGCAGGGGCGAGAACTATGGCTACACCTTC	CASSLAGRGENYGYTF
TRBV12-5	19	TRBD1	.	TRBJ2-5	TGTGCTAGTGGTTTGAGAGGCCCGGACAGGGCACTCAACCAAGAGACCCAGTACTTC	CASGLRGPDRALNQETQYF
TRBV18	13	.	.	TRBJ2-7	TGTGCCAGCTCACCAGGGCAGTTCTACGAGCAGTACTTC	CASSPGQFYEQYF
TRBV30	14	TRBD1	.	TRBJ2-1	TGTGCCTGTTCCCGGGACAGTACCTACAATGAGCAGTTCTTC	CACSRDSTYNEQFF
TRBV5-1	16	.	.	TRBJ2-1	TGCGCCAGCAGCTTGGAGGGGGACACATCCTACAATGAGCAGTTCTTC	CASSLEGDTSYNEQFF
TRBV11-2	14	.	.	TRBJ2-5	TGTGCCAGCAGGGACCCGGGAAAAAAAGAGACCCAGTACTTC	CASRDPGKKETQYF
TRBV28	17	TRBD1	.	TRBJ1-6	TGTGCCAGCAGTTTTGGGGGTGCAGGGGGCTTAGGGTCACCCCTCCACTTT	CASSFGGAGGLGSPLHF
TRBV10-3	12	TRBD1	.	TRBJ1-1	TGTGCCATCAGGCGGGACAGGGAAGAAGCTTTCTTT	CAIRRDREEAFF
TRBV24-1	16	.	.	TRBJ2-6	TGTGCCACCTCCATGGGACGGGGGGCGGGGGCCAACGTCCTGACTTTC	CATSMGRGAGANVLTF
TRBV7-9	16	TRBD2	.	TRBJ2-7	TGTGCCAGCAGCTGGTTGGGTAGCGGGAGGTCCCACGAGCAGTACTTC	CASSWLGSGRSHEQYF
TRBV9	16	.	.	TRBJ1-4	TGTGCCAGCAGCGTAGAGTCGGGAGGGTCCAGTGAAAAACTGTTTTTT	CASSVESGGSSEKLFF
TRBV5-1	13	.	.	TRBJ2-1	TGCGCCAGCAGCTTTACTGAAGGAGCTGAGCAGTTCTTC	CASSFTEGAEQFF
TRBV29-1	14	TRBD2	.	TRBJ2-7	TGCAGCGTTATTACCGGGACTAGCGAACACGAGCAGTACTTC	CSVITGTSEHEQYF
TRBV15	16	TRBD1	.	TRBJ1-4	TGTGCCACCAGCAGGAGGGACAGGGGACCTCTTGAAAAACTGTTTTTT	CATSRRDRGPLEKLFF
TRBV6-5	13	TRBD1	.	TRBJ1-1	TGTGCCAGCACCGCGACAGGGGGAACTGAAGCTTTCTTT	CASTATGGTEAFF
TRBV19	17	TRBD1	once	TRBJ2-6	TGTGCCAGTAGTACTCAACAGGGGGAGGCTGGGGCCAACGTCCTGACTTTC	CASSTQQGEAGANVLTF
TRBV6-5	14	TRBD2	.	TRBJ2-3	TGTGCCAGCAGACTAGGACTAGCATTCGATACGCAGTATTTT	CASRLGLAFDTQYF
TRBV15	15	TRBD1	.	TRBJ1-2	TGTGCCACCAGCAGAGCCGGGACAGGGTCGATTGGCTACACCTTC	CATSRAGTGSIGYTF
TRBV19	13	TRBD2	.	TRBJ2-2	TGTGCCAGTAGTATAGATCGGGGGGGAGAGCTGTTTTTT	CASSIDRGGELFF
TRBV3-1/TRBV3-2	12	.	many	TRBJ1-1	TGTGCCAGCAGCCGGGGCGACACTGAAGCTTTCTTT	CASSRGDTEAFF
TRBV30	16	TRBD1	.	TRBJ2-7	TGTGCCTGGAGACCACTCAGGGGGCGTTTAGTCCACGAGCAGTACTTC	CAWRPLRGRLVHEQYF
TRBV6-2/TRBV6-3	13	.	.	TRBJ1-1	TGTGCCAGCAGTGACACAGGGTACACTGAAGCTTTCTTT	CASSDTGYTEAFF
TRBV30	14	TRBD1	.	TRBJ1-2	TGTGCCTGGAGTGGGACAGGGGGCAACTATGGCTACACCTTC	CAWSGTGGNYGYTF
TRBV12-5	13	.	.	TRBJ2-7	TGTGCTAGTGCCTGGACAGACTCCTACGAGCAGTACTTC	CASAWTDSYEQYF
TRBV7-2	15	TRBD2	.	TRBJ2-1	TGTGCCAGCAGCGTATATAGCGGGGGCGCGGATGAGCAGTTCTTC	CASSVYSGGADEQFF
TRBV29-1	12	TRBD1	.	TRBJ2-7	TGCAGCGTTGGGACAGGTAACTACGAGCAGTACTTC	CSVGTGNYEQYF
TRBV19	14	.	.	TRBJ1-5	TGTGCCAGTAGTACAGAATATAGCAATCAGCCCCAGCATTTT	CASSTEYSNQPQHF
TRBV7-2	15	.	.	TRBJ1-2	TGTGCCAGCAGCTTAAACAGGGTTCATCTTCTTGGCTACACCTTC	CASSLNRVHLLGYTF
TRBV29-1	13	.	.	TRBJ2-5	TGCAGCGTTGAACCCAGGGGAAGGGAGACCCAGTACTTC	CSVEPRGRETQYF
TRBV4-1	16	.	once	TRBJ1-1	TGCGCCAGCAGCCAAGATCAGCTGGGGCCAGACACTGAAGCTTTCTTT	CASSQDQLGPDTEAFF
TRBV29-1	13	.	.	TRBJ1-1	TGCAGCGTTGAAGGCTTGAGGGACACTGAAGCTTTCTTT	CSVEGLRDTEAFF
TRBV28	13	.	.	TRBJ1-1	TGTGCCAGCATCACTCTGGGAGGCACTGAAGCTTTCTTT	CASITLGGTEAFF
TRBV27	12	.	.	TRBJ1-2	TGTGCCAGCAGTTTTGGGGGGTATGGCTACACCTTC	CASSFGGYGYTF
TRBV28	12	.	few	TRBJ1-2	TGTGCCAGCTGTTCATCTCGACAGGGCTACACCTTC	CASCSSRQGYTF
TRBV6-5	15	TRBD1	.	TRBJ2-2	TGTGCCAGCAGTTGGACGGACAGGGGAACCGGGGAGCTGTTTTTT	CASSWTDRGTGELFF
TRBV28	15	TRBD1	once	TRBJ2-7	TGTGCCAGCAGTTTTTCTGGGACAGGGACTTACGAGCAGTACTTC	CASSFSGTGTYEQYF
TRBV12-3/TRBV12-4	11	.	.	TRBJ1-1	TGTGCCAGCATCTCGAGCACTGAAGCTTTCTTT	CASISSTEAFF
TRBV11-3	17	TRBD1	.	TRBJ2-6	TGTGCCAGCAGCTCAGGACAGGGAAAGACAGGGGCCAACGTCCTGACTTTC	CASSSGQGKTGANVLTF
TRBV5-1	14	.	.	TRBJ1-1	TGCGCCAGCAGCTTGAATAACAGGTTTGGGGAAGCTTTCTTT	CASSLNNRFGEAFF
TRBV2	15	TRBD1	.	TRBJ2-7	TGTGCCAGCAGTGAAGGATGGAGACAGGGCTACGAGCAGTACTTC	CASSEGWRQGYEQYF
TRBV4-2	15	TRBD2	once	TRBJ2-3	TGTGCCAGCAGCCAGAGACTAGCGGGGGGCTATACGCAGTATTTT	CASSQRLAGGYTQYF
TRBV7-3	15	TRBD2	.	TRBJ2-1	TGTGCCAGCAGCTTAGCGGGAGGGACCATCAATGAGCAGTTCTTC	CASSLAGGTINEQFF
TRBV28	12	.	.	TRBJ1-6	TGTGCCAGCAGTAAGGGGGTCTCACCCCTCCACTTT	CASSKGVSPLHF
TRBV27	13	.	.	TRBJ2-7	TGTGCCAGCAGTTTATCGGGGGGTAACGAGCAGTACTTC	CASSLSGGNEQYF
TRBV6-5	15	.	.	TRBJ2-5	TGTGCCAGCGGGAGGTCAGGTACCCTCCAAGAGACCCAGTACTTC	CASGRSGTLQETQYF
TRBV6-5	15	TRBD1	.	TRBJ2-1	TGTGCCAGCAGGAAGACAGGGGGCGACTACAATGAGCAGTTCTTC	CASRKTGGDYNEQFF
TRBV6-1	19	.	.	TRBJ2-4	TGTGCCAGCAGTGTCCGTGTCCCAAGAGGGGGTATCGCCAAAAACATTCAGTACTTC	CASSVRVPRGGIAKNIQYF
TRBV29-1	13	TRBD2	.	TRBJ2-3	TGCAGCGGCCAGGGAGGGAGCACAGATACGCAGTATTTT	CSGQGGSTDTQYF
TRBV7-9	15	.	.	TRBJ2-3	TGTGCCAGCAGCCCCCTCACAGGGACCGCAGATACGCAGTATTTT	CASSPLTGTADTQYF
TRBV27	18	.	.	TRBJ1-2	TGTGCCAGCAGTTTGGGAGGGACCGCCTTCTCGTGGGCCTATGGCTACACCTTC	CASSLGGTAFSWAYGYTF
TRBV7-2	14	.	.	TRBJ1-6	TGTGCCAGCAGCTTAGCCGGGGGATTTTCACCCCTCCACTTT	CASSLAGGFSPLHF